This TCR beta chain was profiled in a study of beta chain features in type 1 diabetes. This clone was seen more than once but under ten times. The germline V gene encodes CDR1 SGHRS and CDR2 YFSETQ. The V end lost 3 bases, the J end lost 5 bases, and 10 bases lay between the germline ends. This CDR3 has 13 residues. Every isolated RNA sample was fully reverse transcribed, so sequencing captured expressed TCRB transcripts. Libraries were prepared by immunoSEQ multiplex PCR; TCRdb keeps only in-frame clonotypes and omits some of them. Here the sample spans roughly 450,000 clones, more than 9.5% being singletons.

The clonotype was recovered from a young woman in good health. Source material: naive CD4+ T cells from blood. The chain links TRBV5-1 to TRBJ2-3; D might be TRBD2 (5 bases). The CDR3 region has the DNA TGCGCCAGCAGCTGGATAGAGGGAGATACGCAGTATTTT. Its protein is CASSWIEGDTQYF.